This passage covers 25 T cell receptor beta chains from one sample sequenced in a study of T-cell memory formation after mild COVID-19. MiXCR, run by TCRdb on the 5' RACE reads, gives a single entry per CDR3 protein. The sample has about 390,000 distinct CDR3 sequences, around 21% seen once. The sample comprised PBMCs or a T cell subset sorted from them (not recorded which). Receptor source: an adult woman who had mild COVID-19 (a few samples of this study predate the infection). Cell type and time point are not known.

V usage is TRBV27 and J usage is TRBJ2-3; 10 bases agree with TRBD1. Unmatched junction bases numbered 9, after V lost 4 bases and J lost 2 bases. CDR1 is MNHEY, CDR2 SMNVEV, per germline (reference sequence). The CDR3 consists of 17 residues. The DNA for the CDR3 is TGTGCCAGCAGTTGGACAGGGGGTTCTCTTTACACAGATACGCAGTATTTT. Its protein is CASSWTGGSLYTDTQYF.

This clonotype has more than one count but fewer than ten. This sequence joins TRBV25-1 and TRBJ2-1; 9 nucleotides line up with TRBD2. The germline CDR1 and CDR2 sequences are MGHDK and SYGVNS. Trimming removed 6 bases from V and 3 bases from J; junction bases left unmatched: 9. The CDR3 sequence is 16 residues long. CDR3 amino acids: CASRGLAGSFYNEQFF. In DNA, the CDR3 is TGTGCCAGCAGGGGGCTAGCGGGAAGCTTCTACAATGAGCAGTTCTTC.

The chain recombines TRBV7-3 with TRBJ1-1; D is possibly TRBD1 (6 bases). From germline, CDR1 is SGHTA and CDR2 FQGTGA. V was clipped by 3 bases and J by 9 bases, with 14 bases between them. The CDR3 totals 13 residues. The CDR3: CASSFSLGTKAFF. DNA for the CDR3: TGTGCCAGCAGCTTTAGTCTGGGGACAAAAGCTTTCTTT. Full variable domain (missing parts from reference TRBV7-3 and TRBJ1-1): GAGVSQTPSNKVTEKGKYVELRCDPISGHTALYWYRQSLGQGPEFLIYFQGTGAADDSGLPNDRFFAVRPEGSVSTLKIQRTERGDSAVYLCASSFSLGTKAFFGQGTRLTVV.

This clonotype occurred a few times. The chain carries TRBV27 and TRBJ1-1, with D unresolved. Deletions cut 6 bases from V and 3 bases from J, with 11 bases between. Germline V gene data show CDR1 as MNHEY and CDR2 as SMNVEV (reference sequence). This CDR3 has 13 amino acids. In nucleotides, the CDR3 is TGTGCCAGCAGGGGAATTTCTTACACTGAAGCTTTCTTT. Its translation is CASRGISYTEAFF.

This clonotype has a count of ten or more. The chain has TRBV20-1 and TRBJ1-4; the D is unclear. The CDR3 is made up of 14 amino acids. The V end was cut by 5 bases, the J end by 0 bases, with 10 bases between. Germline loops: CDR1 DFQATT, CDR2 SNEGSKA (reference sequence). CDR3 in amino acids: CSAPYQATNEKLFF. The CDR3, as DNA: TGCAGTGCTCCTTACCAAGCAACTAATGAAAAACTGTTTTTT.

This clonotype occurred a few times. The chain joins TRBV5-1 to TRBJ1-4; D might be TRBD1 (5 bases). The CDR3 runs 15 residues. V was clipped by 4 bases and J by 5 bases, with 15 bases between them. Germline V lookup: CDR1 SGHRS, CDR2 YFSETQ. In nucleotides, the CDR3 is TGCGCCAGCAGCCGAGAGGGGCCCCTCAATGAAAAACTGTTTTTT. Residues: CASSREGPLNEKLFF.

This clonotype was recorded many times. This chain joins TRBV6-5 and TRBJ2-1, with D hard to call. V was shortened by 4 bases and J by 4 bases, with 8 bases between the two germline ends. Germline CDR1 MNHEY, CDR2 SVGAGI. The CDR3 spans 13 residues. This chain's CDR3 is CASSFGVYNEQFF. CDR3 in DNA: TGTGCCAGCAGTTTTGGAGTGTACAATGAGCAGTTCTTC.

The V and J genes are TRBV29-1 and TRBJ2-7, with 9 bases identical to TRBD1. Germline V CDR1 and CDR2: SQVTM, ANQGSEA. V was pared by 6 bases and J by 6 bases, with 9 bases of the junction left unmatched. There are 13 residues in the CDR3. DNA for the CDR3: TGCAGCGTGATACCGACAGGGGGAGCCGAGCAGTACTTC. This gives the protein CSVIPTGGAEQYF.

The V and J genes are TRBV28 and TRBJ2-3; D perhaps matches TRBD1 (5 bases). This CDR3 has 12 amino acids. The V and J ends lost 7 bases and 4 bases respectively, with 9 bases between them. Germline CDR1 MDHEN, CDR2 SYDVKM. The CDR3 region is CASTQGADTQYF. The CDR3 DNA sequence: TGTGCCAGCACCCAGGGTGCAGATACGCAGTATTTT.

The V and J genes are TRBV15 and TRBJ2-2; D is unresolved. From germline, CDR1 is LNHNV and CDR2 YYDKDF (reference sequence). V lost 6 bases, J lost 0 bases, and 5 bases lay in between. The CDR3 covers 13 residues. The CDR3 sequence is CATRAPNTGELFF. The CDR3 DNA follows: TGTGCCACCAGGGCACCGAACACCGGGGAGCTGTTTTTT.

The rearrangement links TRBV11-3 to TRBJ2-1; no clear D. This CDR3 contains 14 residues. Trimming pared 0 bases from V and 7 bases from J, leaving 10 bases between. The germline V gene has CDR1 SGHNT and CDR2 YENEEA. The CDR3 DNA follows: TGTGCCAGCAGCTTAGATCCGGAGAAGAATGAGCAGTTCTTC. Translation gives CASSLDPEKNEQFF.

J is TRBJ2-1 and V is TRBV24-1; no definite D call. Germline CDR1 is KGHDR and CDR2 is SFDVKD. V shed 1 base and J shed 3 bases, with 6 bases lying between them. This CDR3 is 14 amino acids long. The CDR3 DNA reads as TGTGCCACCAGTGATTTTTACGGCTACAATGAGCAGTTCTTC. Amino acid sequence: CATSDFYGYNEQFF.

The chain has TRBV20-1 and TRBJ2-5; 10 nucleotides line up with TRBD1. The germline V gene encodes CDR1 DFQATT and CDR2 SNEGSKA (reference sequence). V was pared by 0 bases and J by 6 bases, with 16 bases of the junction left unmatched. The CDR3 runs to 18 residues. CDR3 loop: CSARDLPGERDRGQTQYF. The CDR3 DNA sequence: TGCAGTGCTAGAGACCTCCCTGGGGAACGGGACAGGGGCCAGACCCAGTACTTC.

This clonotype was recorded a few times. This chain joins TRBV5-1 and TRBJ2-1; D remains unclear. The length of the CDR3 is 14 residues. Germline CDR1 is SGHRS and CDR2 is YFSETQ. Trimming removed 0 bases from V and 2 bases from J, with 6 bases in between. CDR3 bases: TGCGCCAGCAGCTTGGGCAGCCCCTACAATGAGCAGTTCTTC. Translated: CASSLGSPYNEQFF.

This clonotype was observed a handful of times. The rearrangement joins TRBV7-9 to TRBJ2-3; 9 nucleotides line up with TRBD2. This CDR3 is built from 15 residues. V shed 1 base and J 5 bases; nucleotides not matched to a gene: 4. The germline V gene has CDR1 SEHNR and CDR2 FQNEAQ (reference sequence). CDR3 DNA: TGTGCCAGCAGCTTAGTAGTGACTAGCGGAGATACGCAGTATTTT. Translated, it gives CASSLVVTSGDTQYF. Full variable domain (remainder filled in from reference TRBV7-9 and TRBJ2-3): DTGVSQNPRHKITKRGQNVTFRCDPISEHNRLYWYRQTLGQGPEFLTYFQNEAQLEKSRLLSDRFSAERPKGSFSTLEIQRTEQGDSAMYLCASSLVVTSGDTQYFGPGTRLTVL.

The chain joins TRBV20-1 to TRBJ2-1; D possibly uses TRBD1 or TRBD2 (6 bases each). With 5 bases removed from V and 7 bases from J, the gap between germline ends came to 18 bases. From germline, CDR1 is DFQATT and CDR2 SNEGSKA (reference sequence). This CDR3 is 14 amino acids long. CDR3 residues: CSADRPGAGNEQFF. CDR3 nucleotides: TGCAGTGCTGACCGTCCAGGGGCGGGGAATGAGCAGTTCTTC.

The rearrangement joins TRBV5-4 to TRBJ2-5, with D uncertain. The CDR3 is made up of 16 amino acids. Between the trimmed V and J ends, which lost 4 bases and 2 bases, there was a span of 18 bases. Germline V CDR1 and CDR2: SGHNT, YYREEE (reference sequence). CDR3 sequence (DNA): TGTGCCAGCAGCCCCGGCGGTTCAGTAGGACAAGAGACCCAGTACTTC. It encodes CASSPGGSVGQETQYF.

The chain joins TRBV12-3 or TRBV12-4 to TRBJ1-3; D remains ambiguous. The CDR3 length is 15 residues. The V end lost 6 bases, the J end lost 0 bases, and 12 bases lay between the germline ends. CDR3 nucleotide sequence: TGTGCCAGCAGAGCCCTAAGATCCTCTGGAAACACCATATATTTT. The encoded protein is CASRALRSSGNTIYF.

This clonotype was counted only a few times. The V call is TRBV6-6, the J call TRBJ1-2, with D uncertain. This CDR3 contains 14 residues. V was trimmed by 0 bases and J by 0 bases, leaving 5 bases between them. CDR1 is MNHNY, CDR2 SVGAGI, per germline (reference sequence). CDR3 amino acids: CASSYSETNYGYTF. The CDR3 nucleotides are TGTGCCAGCAGTTACTCAGAGACTAACTATGGCTACACCTTC.

The table lists this clonotype with a few counts. The rearrangement links TRBV7-2 to TRBJ2-1; D is undetermined. V lost 5 bases to trimming and J lost 8 bases, with 10 bases between them. This CDR3 region has 12 residues. CDR1 is SGHTA, CDR2 FQGNSA, per germline. CDR3 sequence reads: CASSGEGDEQFF. The CDR3 DNA reads as TGTGCCAGCAGCGGAGAAGGAGATGAGCAGTTCTTC.

This clonotype was picked up a small number of times. The chain has TRBV30 and TRBJ1-6, with D tentatively TRBD1 (5 bases). The CDR3 spans 12 residues. Per germline, CDR1 GTSNPN and CDR2 SVGIG (reference sequence). V shed 0 bases and J shed 11 bases, with 8 bases lying between them. CDR3 region: CAWSVTGPPLHF. CDR3 sequence (DNA): TGTGCCTGGAGTGTAACGGGACCACCCCTCCACTTT.

This clonotype was observed a few times. The chain carries TRBV5-1 and TRBJ2-5; 11 positions match TRBD1. CDR1 is SGHRS, CDR2 YFSETQ, per germline. This CDR3 comprises 14 residues. Germline trimming cut 7 bases from V and 5 bases from J; bases unmatched to any gene: 7. The CDR3 is CASVRTGGSETQYF. The CDR3 coding sequence is TGCGCCAGCGTTCGGACAGGGGGCAGTGAGACCCAGTACTTC.

There are a few counts of this clonotype. This chain connects TRBV5-1 to TRBJ2-5; tentative D call: TRBD2 (7 bases). The germline V and J ends were trimmed by 0 bases and 3 bases, with 15 bases remaining between them. Looked up from germline, CDR1 is SGHRS and CDR2 is YFSETQ. This CDR3 spans 16 amino acids. CDR3 in amino acids: CASSLVSGGREETQYF. Written as DNA, the CDR3 is TGCGCCAGCAGCTTGGTTTCCGGGGGGCGAGAAGAGACCCAGTACTTC.

The chain employs TRBV5-1 and TRBJ1-1; a weak D match, TRBD1 (6 bases). The CDR3 is 17 amino acids. CDR1 and CDR2 from the germline V gene are SGHRS and YFSETQ. Between the trimmed V and J ends, which lost 3 bases and 0 bases, there was a span of 18 bases. The CDR3 loop is CASSSARGIGMNTEAFF. The CDR3 nucleotides read TGCGCCAGCAGCTCAGCAAGGGGGATTGGGATGAACACTGAAGCTTTCTTT.

This clonotype was counted a few times. In nucleotides, the CDR3 is TGTGCCAGCAGCAAAATGGACAATGAGCAGTTCTTC. Its protein product is CASSKMDNEQFF. V is TRBV12-3 or TRBV12-4 and J is TRBJ2-1; D unresolved. The CDR3 sequence is 12 residues long. Trimming pared 6 bases from V and 5 bases from J, leaving 8 bases between.